A single sample is the source of the 22 T cell receptor beta chains below, sequenced in a study of blood T cell repertoires in COVID-19. Sequencing used immunoSEQ multiplex PCR; TCRdb keeps in-frame clones, though not all of them. The sample records around 85,000 clones, 90% being singletons. The sequenced material came from peripheral blood. These receptors were taken from a woman of 80 years or more with active or convalescent COVID-19.

This clone was recorded a few times. This chain joins TRBV7-2 and TRBJ2-5; the D gene is possibly TRBD1 (6 bases). Germline lookup yields CDR1 SGHTA and CDR2 FQGNSA. The CDR3 extends over 15 amino acids. Between the trimmed V and J ends, which lost 4 bases and 7 bases, there was a span of 19 bases. CDR3 residues: CASSSDGTSRRTQYF. CDR3 in DNA: TGTGCCAGCAGCTCCGATGGGACATCCCGGAGGACCCAGTACTTC.

This chain joins TRBV5-1 and TRBJ1-2, with D possibly TRBD1 on 5 matching bases. This CDR3 spans 16 amino acids. V was clipped by 3 bases and J by 1 base, with 16 bases between them. Germline values: CDR1 SGHRS, CDR2 YFSETQ. CDR3 DNA sequence: TGCGCCAGCAGCTCCTACGTGGGGCAGGGTAACTATGGCTACACCTTC. Protein sequence: CASSSYVGQGNYGYTF.

This chain links TRBV15 with TRBJ1-2, with D hard to call. The CDR3 has 15 amino acids. Between the trimmed V and J ends, which lost 0 bases and 3 bases, there was a span of 11 bases. Germline V gene lookup returns CDR1 LNHNV and CDR2 YYDKDF (reference sequence). The CDR3 nucleotides are TGTGCCACCAGCAGAGATCGGGGAAGGGACTATGGCTACACCTTC. As protein: CATSRDRGRDYGYTF.

The chain joins TRBV13 to TRBJ1-5, with TRBD1 matching 7 bases. V gave up 6 bases and J gave up 3 bases; unmatched junction bases: 11. The CDR3 totals 16 residues. The germline CDR1 and CDR2 sequences are PRHDT and FYEKMQ (reference sequence). CDR3 amino acids: CASSMRRQGHNQPQHF. CDR3 DNA sequence: TGTGCCAGCAGTATGAGACGACAGGGCCACAATCAGCCCCAGCATTTT.

The rearrangement links TRBV7-9 to TRBJ2-7; 7 positions agree with TRBD2. V shed 5 bases, J shed 7 bases, and the junction held 5 bases outside the gene matches. Germline values: CDR1 SEHNR, CDR2 FQNEAQ (reference sequence). This CDR3 region has 12 residues. The CDR3 spells CASSRGGREQYF. Written as DNA, the CDR3 is TGTGCCAGCAGCCGCGGGGGAAGGGAGCAGTACTTC. Full variable domain (remainder filled in from reference TRBV7-9 and TRBJ2-7): DTGVSQNPRHKITKRGQNVTFRCDPISEHNRLYWYRQTLGQGPEFLTYFQNEAQLEKSRLLSDRFSAERPKGSFSTLEIQRTEQGDSAMYLCASSRGGREQYFGPGTRLTVT.

The chain uses TRBV18 and TRBJ2-2, with TRBD2 matching 10 bases. V shed 6 bases, J shed 3 bases, and the junction held 7 bases outside the gene matches. CDR1 is KGHSH and CDR2 is LQKENI in the germline V gene. The CDR3 extends over 16 amino acids. The CDR3 DNA follows: TGTGCCAGCTCCCCCTCCGGGACTAGCGACACCGGGGAGCTGTTTTTT. It specifies CASSPSGTSDTGELFF.

The V gene is TRBV6-1, the J gene TRBJ2-7; D is uncertain. V shed 2 bases and J shed 3 bases, with 5 bases lying between them. Germline CDR1 reads MNHNS; CDR2 reads SASEGT. This CDR3 has 12 residues. The CDR3 bases are TGTGCCAGCAGTGAATCCAGCTACGAGCAGTACTTC. Protein sequence: CASSESSYEQYF.

J is TRBJ2-1 and V is TRBV5-8; D is undetermined. This CDR3 region has 17 residues. Deletions cut 0 bases from V and 2 bases from J, with 15 bases between. The germline V gene encodes CDR1 SGHTS and CDR2 YDEGEE. In nucleotides, the CDR3 is TGTGCCAGCAGCTTGGCCGGGTTGGCTCGTGCCTACAATGAGCAGTTCTTC. Protein product: CASSLAGLARAYNEQFF.

This chain uses TRBV5-8 with TRBJ2-2, with 7 bases lining up with TRBD1. Trimming removed 4 bases from V and 5 bases from J; junction bases left unmatched: 5. The CDR3 contains 14 residues. Germline V gene data show CDR1 as SGHTS and CDR2 as YDEGEE. The CDR3 here is CASSDRVMTGELFF. The CDR3 region has the DNA TGTGCCAGCAGCGACAGGGTTATGACCGGGGAGCTGTTTTTT. The variable domain in full, with the rest retrieved from reference TRBV5-8 and TRBJ2-2, is EAGVTQSPTHLIKTRGQQATLRCSPISGHTSVYWYQQALGLGLQFLLWYDEGEERNRGNFPPRFSGRQFPNYSSELNVNALELEDSALYLCASSDRVMTGELFFGEGSRLTVL.

The chain employs TRBV6-2 or TRBV6-3 and TRBJ1-5; 7 positions agree with TRBD1. The germline V gene has CDR1 MNHEY and CDR2 SVGEGT. The CDR3 spans 16 residues. The V segment lost 5 bases and the J segment 5 bases; nucleotides outside the gene matches: 12. The CDR3: CASSQRQGAVHQPQHF. The CDR3 DNA reads as TGTGCCAGCAGTCAGCGACAGGGTGCAGTCCATCAGCCCCAGCATTTT.

The chain joins TRBV10-1 to TRBJ1-5; 7 nucleotides match TRBD1. The junction had 9 bases not matched to a gene; V was cut back by 2 bases and J by 5 bases. In germline, CDR1 is WNHNN, CDR2 SYGVQD (reference sequence). The CDR3 is made up of 16 amino acids. The CDR3 bases are TGCGCCAGCAGTGAGGCCAGGGGGTGGAAGGATCAGCCCCAGCATTTT. This gives the protein CASSEARGWKDQPQHF.

This chain connects TRBV3-1 (or the pseudogene TRBV3-2) to TRBJ2-7; D possibly corresponds to TRBD2 (6 bases). CDR1 is LGHDT, CDR2 YNNKEL, per germline (reference sequence). Trimming left V 4 bases short and J 3 bases short, with 16 bases between. The CDR3 consists of 15 residues. DNA of the CDR3: TGTGCCAGCAGCCTTAGACTAGAACGAGTCTACGAGCAGTACTTC. Translation gives CASSLRLERVYEQYF.

This clone has a single count. The chain is built from TRBV6-4 and TRBJ2-1, with TRBD2 matching 9 bases. The CDR3 consists of 16 residues. Trimming removed 6 bases from V and 2 bases from J; junction bases left unmatched: 8. Germline V lookup: CDR1 MRHNA, CDR2 SNTAGT. CDR3 sequence (DNA): TGTGCCAGCAGCAGAGCCGGGACTAGCCCCTACAATGAGCAGTTCTTC. Translating gives CASSRAGTSPYNEQFF.

The chain has TRBV3-1 (or the pseudogene TRBV3-2) and TRBJ2-1; TRBD2 matches at 14 bases. CDR1 LGHDT and CDR2 YNNKEL come from the germline V gene (reference sequence). After removal of 1 base from V and 9 bases from J, the junction contained 5 bases not matched to a gene. The CDR3 is 16 residues long. This CDR3 reads CASSQAGTSGSSEQFF. The CDR3, as DNA: TGTGCCAGCAGCCAAGCCGGGACTAGCGGGAGTTCTGAGCAGTTCTTC.

The V gene is TRBV3-1 (or the pseudogene TRBV3-2), the J gene TRBJ2-3, with D perhaps matching TRBD1 (5 bases). Germline V gives CDR1 LGHDT, CDR2 YNNKEL (reference sequence). Deletions cut 4 bases from V and 1 base from J, with 9 bases between. The CDR3 totals 14 residues. Here the CDR3 reads CASSRGRGTDTQYF. CDR3 in DNA: TGTGCCAGCAGCCGGGGCAGGGGCACAGATACGCAGTATTTT.

V and J are TRBV4-3 and TRBJ2-7; 8 nucleotides line up with TRBD2. V dropped 3 bases and J dropped 4; count of bases not matched to a gene: 8. CDR3 size: 15 residues. Germline V lookup: CDR1 LGHNA, CDR2 YSLEER. The CDR3, as DNA: TGCGCCAGCAGCCACTCAGCGGGAGTATGGTACGAGCAGTACTTC. The encoded protein is CASSHSAGVWYEQYF.

The CDR3 protein is CASSLFWGGQYGYTF. The CDR3 DNA reads TGTGCCAGCAGTTTATTTTGGGGCGGACAATATGGCTACACCTTC. The chain joins TRBV27 to TRBJ1-2; TRBD1 might be the D (5 bases). The CDR3 consists of 15 residues. Deletions cut 1 base from V and 5 bases from J, with 14 bases between. Looked up from germline, CDR1 is MNHEY and CDR2 is SMNVEV (reference sequence).

The chain combines TRBV4-2 with TRBJ2-5; TRBD2 might be the D (5 bases). Looked up from germline, CDR1 is LGHNA and CDR2 is YNFKEQ. V was clipped by 1 base and J by 2 bases, with 11 bases between them. The CDR3 has 15 amino acids. The CDR3 loop is CASSQVLSGQETQYF. The CDR3 DNA follows: TGTGCCAGCAGCCAAGTTTTAAGCGGTCAAGAGACCCAGTACTTC.

This clone was seen repeatedly, ten times or more. The genes are TRBV4-2 and TRBJ1-6; 7 bases fit TRBD1. V lost 3 bases, J lost 17 bases, and 7 bases stayed unmatched. In germline, CDR1 is LGHNA, CDR2 YNFKEQ. The CDR3 contains 12 residues. The CDR3 nucleotides read TGTGCCAGCAGCCATCCGACAGGGCAGGTCCACTTT. It specifies CASSHPTGQVHF.

The CDR3 bases are TGTGCCAGCTCACCCTCGGACAGCTTACACACTGAAGCTTTCTTT. Protein sequence: CASSPSDSLHTEAFF. The chain combines TRBV18 with TRBJ1-1, with D tentatively TRBD1 (6 bases). The CDR3 contains 15 residues. Germline loops: CDR1 KGHSH, CDR2 LQKENI. With 3 bases removed from V and 3 bases from J, the gap between germline ends came to 14 bases.

The rearrangement uses TRBV9 and TRBJ1-4; D gene unclear. Germline lookup yields CDR1 SGDLS and CDR2 YYNGEE. The CDR3 covers 14 residues. V lost 4 bases, J lost 4 bases, and 11 bases lay in between. CDR3 nucleotide sequence: TGTGCCAGCAGCCTGGGCATCGGTAATGAAAAACTGTTTTTT. This encodes CASSLGIGNEKLFF.

The J gene is TRBJ1-1, the V gene TRBV30; D unclear. The CDR3 spans 12 residues. The germline gives CDR1 GTSNPN, CDR2 SVGIG (reference sequence). V gave up 3 bases and J gave up 4 bases, with 9 bases separating them. The CDR3 nucleotides read TGTGCCTGGAGGGTGAGGGCCACTGAAGCTTTCTTT. Translation gives CAWRVRATEAFF.